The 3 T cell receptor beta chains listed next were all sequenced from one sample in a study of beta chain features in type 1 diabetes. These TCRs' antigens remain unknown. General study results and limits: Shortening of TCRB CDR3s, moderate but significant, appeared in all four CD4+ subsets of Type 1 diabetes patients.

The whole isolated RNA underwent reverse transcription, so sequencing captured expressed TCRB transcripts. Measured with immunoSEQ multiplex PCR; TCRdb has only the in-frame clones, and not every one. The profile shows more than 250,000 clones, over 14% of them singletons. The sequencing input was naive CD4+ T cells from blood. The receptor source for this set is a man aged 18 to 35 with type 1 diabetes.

CDR3 DNA sequence: TGTGCCAGCAGCTTGTGGGGGGGCGAAGCTAACTATGGCTACACCTTC. Translation gives CASSLWGGEANYGYTF. V and J are TRBV5-5 and TRBJ1-2; D is perhaps TRBD1 (6 bases). This CDR3 has 16 residues. The ends were cut back, 1 base at V and 0 bases at J, with 13 bases in the middle. The V gene's germline CDR1 is SGHKS and CDR2 YYEKEE (reference sequence).

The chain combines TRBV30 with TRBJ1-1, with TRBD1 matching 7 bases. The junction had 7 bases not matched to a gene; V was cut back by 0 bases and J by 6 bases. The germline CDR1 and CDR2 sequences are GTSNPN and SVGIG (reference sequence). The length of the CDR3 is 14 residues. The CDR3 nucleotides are TGTGCCTGGAGTGTACAGACAGGGTCCGCTGAAGCTTTCTTT. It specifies CAWSVQTGSAEAFF.

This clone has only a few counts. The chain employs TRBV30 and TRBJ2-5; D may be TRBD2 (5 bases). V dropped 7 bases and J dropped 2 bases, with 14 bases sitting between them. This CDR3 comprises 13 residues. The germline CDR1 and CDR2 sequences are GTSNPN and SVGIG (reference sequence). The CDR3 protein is CASRTGRQETQYF. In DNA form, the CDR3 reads TGTGCCTCTAGGACGGGGAGACAAGAGACCCAGTACTTC.